The TCR beta chain described here comes from a study of T cells in Graves' hyperthyroidism and ophthalmopathy (dated by TCRdb to the late 2010s). About the study as a whole: Peripheral blood was collected at initial diagnosis, before any treatment. The 95 to 100 discovery patients were randomly split 7:3 into training and test sets. To identify distinguishing TCR V-J signatures, a discovery cohort of about 100 patients was used, comprising roughly 45 with Graves' ophthalmopathy and around 60 with stable Graves' hyperthyroidism. The paper reports TCR Vbeta CDR3 sequencing of 130 to 150 peripheral blood samples: approximately 41 ophthalmopathy, fewer than 85 hyperthyroidism and approximately 17 progressor patients. After blood sampling, hyperthyroidism patients were treated with methimazole at a starting dose of 30 mg daily, and ophthalmopathy patients were treated with high-dose intravenous methylprednisolone. In addition, the study compared T-cell repertoires in thyroid tissue and in blood from about 6 Graves' hyperthyroidism patients. Whether ophthalmopathy could be predicted prospectively was tested in an independent validation cohort made up of approximately 19 hyperthyroidism patients plus 17 patients who later progressed to ophthalmopathy. Broader findings and caveats from the paper: In validation, the model predicted progression to ophthalmopathy with around 71% sensitivity and approximately 72% specificity, a median of 6.5 months before onset. Sample size was not statistically predetermined, and investigators were not blinded to group allocation. In cross-validation, a model built on a 13 V-J signature told ophthalmopathy apart from stable hyperthyroidism with just under 90% sensitivity and around 84% specificity, and in testing the same model reached 80%/75%. Most expanded thyroid clonotypes (frequency above 0.001) were also detected in blood, a finding suggesting that blood repertoires may reflect thyroid immune responses.

Ophthalmopathy patients had moderately to severely active disease, Clinical Activity Score of at least 3, NOSPECS grade of at least 4, and duration under 3 months. Exclusion was applied to patients with uncontrolled infections, other autoimmune diseases, pregnancy or lactation. Clinical symptoms, serum thyroxine and TRAb, thyroid ultrasound, and orbital computed tomography formed the basis for the diagnoses. Ficoll-Paque density gradient centrifugation was used to isolate PBMCs from about 10 ml of fresh peripheral blood. Total RNA was extracted using Trizol reagent, and RNA quality was assessed on an Agilent 2100 Bioanalyzer. Regarding this clonotype: Its binding antigen is unknown. No base-level quality is on record; no much larger clone is a single base apart.

The TCR beta CDR3 regions were amplified from RNA transcripts. The TCR CDR3 was subjected to a first round of RT-PCR using the HTBI primer set and the Qiagen OneStep RT-PCR kit. A second multiplex PCR round built the libraries, followed by size selection and purification. The libraries were sequenced on an Illumina HiSeq2000 using paired-end 100 bp reads. On the study's bioinformatics: Raw data were processed with SOAPnuke, discarding reads with adapters, uncalled bases, mean Phred below 15, or no exact constant-primer or identifier match. High-quality paired reads were merged with COPE v1.2.5, and unique nucleotide sequences were defined as clonotypes. Clonotypes were aligned to IMGT TRBV, TRBD and TRBJ reference segments using MiTCR v1.1. The analysis included only V-J combinations with a frequency above 0.0001, which together covered roughly 99% of the repertoires. A TCS score was defined as the ratio between F50 (clonal expansion) and ExV (chaos), using BLOSUM62-based TCRdist between CDR3 peptides within each V-J. Welch's t-statistics and random forest reduced around 520 V-J features to 13, which were used in a naive Bayes classifier (R e1071). In TCRdb, the public reads were trimmed at Q25 with fastp and aligned with MiXCR, with productive beta chains retained. Rows merge per CDR3 protein into single entries with the most common DNA and genes. The V and J calls come from TCRdb's annotation, not from the publication. The sample table shows fewer than 650,000 distinct CDR3 sequences, and 13% to 15% are seen once. The ten most abundant clones make up roughly 7.7% of the sample.

At the junction V is shortened by 1 base and J by 0 bases, with 7 bases in between. The CDR3 measures 14 amino acids from cysteine to phenylalanine. Only the CDR3 part of the read is kept: 42 bases, read in frame from the first base. CDR1 SGHDN and CDR2 FVKESK are derived from the germline V gene. The rearranged segments are TRBV14 and TRBJ2-7; the D gene lacks a confident call. This sequence originates from a woman under 30 with Graves' ophthalmopathy. Material: blood. The CDR3 region: CASSQVVSSYEQYF. Here is the DNA: TGTGCCAGCAGCCAAGTGGTGAGCTCCTACGAGCAGTACTTC.